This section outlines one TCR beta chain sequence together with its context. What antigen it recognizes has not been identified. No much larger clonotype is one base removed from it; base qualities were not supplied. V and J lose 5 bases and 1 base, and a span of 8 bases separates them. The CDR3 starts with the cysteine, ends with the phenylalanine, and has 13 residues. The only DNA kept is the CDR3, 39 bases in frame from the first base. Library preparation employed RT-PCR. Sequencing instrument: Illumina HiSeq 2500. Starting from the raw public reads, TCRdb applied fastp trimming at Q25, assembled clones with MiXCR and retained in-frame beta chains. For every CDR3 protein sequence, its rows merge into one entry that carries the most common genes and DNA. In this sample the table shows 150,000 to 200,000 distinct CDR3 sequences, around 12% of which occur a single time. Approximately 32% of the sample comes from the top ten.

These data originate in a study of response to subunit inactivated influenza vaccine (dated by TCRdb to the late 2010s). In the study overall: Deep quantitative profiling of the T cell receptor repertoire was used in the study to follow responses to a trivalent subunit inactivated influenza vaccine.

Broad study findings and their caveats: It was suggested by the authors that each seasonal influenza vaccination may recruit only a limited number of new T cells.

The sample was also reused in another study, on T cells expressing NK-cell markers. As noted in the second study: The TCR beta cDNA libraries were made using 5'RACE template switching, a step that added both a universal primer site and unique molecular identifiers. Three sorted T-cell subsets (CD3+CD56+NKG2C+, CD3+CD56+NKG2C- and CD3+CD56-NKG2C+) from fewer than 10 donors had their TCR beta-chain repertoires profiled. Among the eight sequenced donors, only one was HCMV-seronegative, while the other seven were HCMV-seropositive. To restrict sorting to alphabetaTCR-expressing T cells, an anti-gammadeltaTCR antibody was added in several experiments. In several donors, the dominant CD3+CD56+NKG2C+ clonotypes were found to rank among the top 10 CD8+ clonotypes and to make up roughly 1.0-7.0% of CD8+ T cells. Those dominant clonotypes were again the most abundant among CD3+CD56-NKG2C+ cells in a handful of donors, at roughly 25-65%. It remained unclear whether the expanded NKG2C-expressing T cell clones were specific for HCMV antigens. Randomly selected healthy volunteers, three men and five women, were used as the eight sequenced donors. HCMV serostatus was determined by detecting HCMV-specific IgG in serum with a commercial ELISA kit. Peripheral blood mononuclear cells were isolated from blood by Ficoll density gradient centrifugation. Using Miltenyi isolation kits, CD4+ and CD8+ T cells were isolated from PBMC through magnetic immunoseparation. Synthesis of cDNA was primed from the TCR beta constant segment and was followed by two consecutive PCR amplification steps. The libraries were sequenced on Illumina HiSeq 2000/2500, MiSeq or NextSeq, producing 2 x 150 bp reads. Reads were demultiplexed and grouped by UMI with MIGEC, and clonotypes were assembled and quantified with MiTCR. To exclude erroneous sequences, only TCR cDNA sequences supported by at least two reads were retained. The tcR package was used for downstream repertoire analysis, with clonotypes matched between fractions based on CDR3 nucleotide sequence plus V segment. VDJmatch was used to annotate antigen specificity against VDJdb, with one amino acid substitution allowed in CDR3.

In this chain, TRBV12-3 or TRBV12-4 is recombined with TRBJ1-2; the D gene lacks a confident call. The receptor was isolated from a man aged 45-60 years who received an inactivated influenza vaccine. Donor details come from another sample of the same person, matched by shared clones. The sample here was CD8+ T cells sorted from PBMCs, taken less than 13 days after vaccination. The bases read TGTGCCAGCAGTCCCCAGGATAACTATGGCTACACCTTC. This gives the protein CASSPQDNYGYTF.